Described below is a single T cell receptor beta chain sequence and its context. When the RNA was reverse transcribed, random hexamers were used with an input of about 0.45 to 1 ug. TCRdb reprocessed the immunoSEQ multiplex PCR reads via MiXCR and lists one record per CDR3 protein. The sample shows about 180,000 distinct CDR3 sequences, approximately 95% of them seen only once. Sequencing of TCR beta was carried out in blood CD8+ and CD4+ T cells. The patients serving as multiple sclerosis controls were treatment-naive. They had stable or active relapsing-remitting disease and fulfilled revised McDonald criteria. This entry belongs to a study of CD8 T cells in Susac syndrome. V gave up 7 bases and J gave up 4 bases; unmatched junction bases: 4. CDR3 length: 14 residues.

The clonotype was recovered from a human donor with multiple sclerosis. The sequencing input was CD8+ T cells from PBMCs. The gene calls are TRBV12-3 or TRBV12-4 and TRBJ2-3; 11 bases fit TRBD2. CDR3: CASKPGLAADTQYF. The CDR3 DNA reads TGTGCCAGCAAGCCGGGACTAGCGGCAGATACGCAGTATTTT.